These T cell receptor beta chains were read from a single sample in a study of technical replicates of blood from a few donors. This table comes from immunoSEQ multiplex PCR, and its TCRdb copy is limited to in-frame clones, with some not included. In the table there are some 70,000 clones, roughly 92% of which are singletons. Specimen: PBMCs. These TCRs come from a human donor in good health. Some clones in this sample may be carry-over from other donors' samples. Both conserved end residues are part of each CDR3. Each record gives: J gene, V gene, D gene, clone size, CDR3 DNA, CDR3 protein. D genes are given only for firm matches. Expanded clones get a size class; other rows say once, few or many, or leave the size out.

TRBJ1-2,TRBV7-3,.,.,TGTGCCAGCAGCCCCGGACAGAACTATGGCTACACCTTC,CASSPGQNYGYTF
TRBJ2-7,TRBV7-9,.,.,TGTGCCAGCCAAATGAGCGGAGTCTACGAGCAGTACTTC,CASQMSGVYEQYF
TRBJ2-1,TRBV5-1,TRBD2,many,TGCGCCAGCAGCCCGAGCGGGGCCTACAATGAGCAGTTCTTC,CASSPSGAYNEQFF
TRBJ1-6,TRBV2,TRBD1,few,TGTGCCAGCAGTGGGACAGGGAATTCACCCCTCCACTTT,CASSGTGNSPLHF
TRBJ2-3,TRBV13,TRBD2,.,TGTGCCAGCAGCTCCCAAGCGGGAGCGACAGATACGCAGTATTTT,CASSSQAGATDTQYF
TRBJ2-7,TRBV15,.,.,TGTGCCACCAGCACCTTAGGGGGGCAGGGGGTTTCCTACGAGCAGTACTTC,CATSTLGGQGVSYEQYF
TRBJ1-5,TRBV7-9,TRBD1,.,TGTGCCAGCAGCCGGGACAGATCCCCCAATCAGCCCCAGCATTTT,CASSRDRSPNQPQHF
TRBJ2-6,TRBV5-1,TRBD1,once,TGCGCCAGCAGCCACGGAAGGGGGCAAGGGGCCAACGTCCTGACTTTC,CASSHGRGQGANVLTF
TRBJ1-3,TRBV6-5,.,.,TGTGCCAGCAGTCGGACAGTCCCCGGAAACACCATATATTTT,CASSRTVPGNTIYF
TRBJ2-5,TRBV30,.,.,TGTGCCTGGAACTCGGGAGTTCGGACCCAGTACTTC,CAWNSGVRTQYF
TRBJ2-3,TRBV13,.,.,TGTGCCAGCAGCTTAAAAGCCAGCGGTACGCAGTATTTT,CASSLKASGTQYF
TRBJ2-1,TRBV15,TRBD1,few,TGTGCCACCAGCACCGGGACAGGGGGTAATGAGCAGTTCTTC,CATSTGTGGNEQFF
TRBJ2-1,TRBV15,.,.,TGTGCCACCAACACAGGCGGTCGGGACAATGAGCAGTTCTTC,CATNTGGRDNEQFF
TRBJ1-3,TRBV10-3,.,.,TGTGCCATCAGTGAGCCCCAACCGGGGGGAGGAAACACCATATATTTT,CAISEPQPGGGNTIYF
TRBJ1-1,TRBV7-9,.,.,TGTGCCAGCAGCTTAGACATCACTGAAGCTTTCTTT,CASSLDITEAFF
TRBJ2-1,TRBV6-6,.,.,TGTGCCAGCAGCACTGGCGGCTCCTACAATGAGCAGTTCTTC,CASSTGGSYNEQFF
TRBJ2-5,TRBV10-3,.,.,TGTGCCATCAGCGCCGGACAGCCCCTCCAAGAGACCCAGTACTTC,CAISAGQPLQETQYF
TRBJ2-7,TRBV27,TRBD2,.,TGTGCCAGCAGTTCAGCGGGGAGCTCCTACGAGCAGTACTTC,CASSSAGSSYEQYF
TRBJ1-1,TRBV4-2,TRBD1,.,TGTGCCAGCAGCCAAGAAGCGACAGGGGGAAGGAGCGCTGAAGCTTTCTTT,CASSQEATGGRSAEAFF
TRBJ2-7,TRBV29-1,TRBD2,.,TGCAGCGTTGAGACTAGCGGGACCGAGCAGTACTTC,CSVETSGTEQYF